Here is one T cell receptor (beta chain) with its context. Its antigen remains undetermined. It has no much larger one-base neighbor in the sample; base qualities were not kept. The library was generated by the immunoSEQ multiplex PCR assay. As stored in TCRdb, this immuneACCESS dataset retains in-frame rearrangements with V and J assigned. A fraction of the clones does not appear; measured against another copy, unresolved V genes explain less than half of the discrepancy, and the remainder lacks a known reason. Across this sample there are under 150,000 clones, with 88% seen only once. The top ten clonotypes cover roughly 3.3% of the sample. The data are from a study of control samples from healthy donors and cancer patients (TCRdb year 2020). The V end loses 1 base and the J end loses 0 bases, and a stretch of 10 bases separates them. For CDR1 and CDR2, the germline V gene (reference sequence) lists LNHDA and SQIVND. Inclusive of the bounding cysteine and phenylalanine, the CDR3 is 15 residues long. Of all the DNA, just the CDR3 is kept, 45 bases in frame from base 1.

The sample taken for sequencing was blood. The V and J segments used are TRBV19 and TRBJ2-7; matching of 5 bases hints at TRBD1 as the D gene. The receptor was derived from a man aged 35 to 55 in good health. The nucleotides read TGTGCCAGTAGTATAGTCACAGGCCTCTCCTACGAGCAGTACTTC. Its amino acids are CASSIVTGLSYEQYF. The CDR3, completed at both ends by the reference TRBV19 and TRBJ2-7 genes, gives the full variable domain DGGITQSPKYLFRKEGQNVTLSCEQNLNHDAMYWYRQDPGQGLRLIYYSQIVNDFQKGDIAEGYSVSREKKESFPLTVTSAQKNPTAFYLCASSIVTGLSYEQYFGPGTRLTVT.